This TCR beta chain stems from a study of blood T cell repertoires in COVID-19. Libraries were prepared by immunoSEQ multiplex PCR; TCRdb keeps only in-frame clonotypes and omits some of them. The table lists under 200,000 clones, approximately 89% of them singletons, with roughly 2.5% in the top ten. The V segment lost 9 bases and the J segment 0 bases; nucleotides outside the gene matches: 2. The germline V gene encodes CDR1 KGHDR and CDR2 SFDVKD. This CDR3 is built from 13 residues. The sample taken for sequencing was peripheral blood. The sequence came from a man aged 35 to 55 with active or convalescent COVID-19. The chain uses TRBV24-1 and TRBJ1-1; 8 nucleotides agree with TRBD1. CDR3 coding DNA: TGTGCCACCCAGGGACAGGTGAACACTGAAGCTTTCTTT. It encodes CATQGQVNTEAFF.